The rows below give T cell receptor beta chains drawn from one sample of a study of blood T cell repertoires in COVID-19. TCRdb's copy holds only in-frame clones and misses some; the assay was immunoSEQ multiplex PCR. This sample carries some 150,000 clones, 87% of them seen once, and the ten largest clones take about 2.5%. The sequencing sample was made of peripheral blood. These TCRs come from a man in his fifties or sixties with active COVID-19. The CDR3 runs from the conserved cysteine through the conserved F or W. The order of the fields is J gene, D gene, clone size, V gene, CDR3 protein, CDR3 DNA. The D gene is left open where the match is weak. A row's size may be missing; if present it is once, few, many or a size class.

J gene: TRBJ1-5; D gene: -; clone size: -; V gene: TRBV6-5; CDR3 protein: CASRGGDYSNQPQHF; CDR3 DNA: TGTGCCAGCAGGGGCGGGGACTATAGCAATCAGCCCCAGCATTTT
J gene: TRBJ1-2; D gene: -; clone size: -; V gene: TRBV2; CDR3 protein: CASREERTGGYTF; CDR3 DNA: TGTGCCAGCAGAGAAGAGCGAACGGGGGGCTACACCTTC
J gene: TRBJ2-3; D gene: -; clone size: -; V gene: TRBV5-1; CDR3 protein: CASSLDSPSTDTQYF; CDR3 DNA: TGCGCCAGCAGCTTGGACAGTCCTAGCACAGATACGCAGTATTTT
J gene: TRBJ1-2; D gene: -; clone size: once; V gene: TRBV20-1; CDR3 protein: CSALEGRGYTF; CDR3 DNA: TGCAGTGCCCTAGAGGGTAGGGGCTACACCTTC
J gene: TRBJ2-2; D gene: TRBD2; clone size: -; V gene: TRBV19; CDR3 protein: CASLPAGAHTGELFF; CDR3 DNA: TGTGCCAGCCTCCCAGCGGGGGCCCACACCGGGGAGCTGTTTTTT
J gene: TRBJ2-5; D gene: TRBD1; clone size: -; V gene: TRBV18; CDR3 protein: CASSPPTGRETQYF; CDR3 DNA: TGTGCCAGCTCACCACCGACAGGGAGAGAGACCCAGTACTTC
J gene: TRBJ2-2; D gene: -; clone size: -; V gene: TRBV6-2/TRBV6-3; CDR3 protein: CASSYYRERGGELFF; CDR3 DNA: TGTGCCAGCAGTTACTACAGGGAACGGGGCGGGGAGCTGTTTTTT
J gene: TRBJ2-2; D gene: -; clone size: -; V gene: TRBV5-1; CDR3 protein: CASSLDSTGELFF; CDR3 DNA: TGCGCCAGCAGCTTGGATAGCACCGGGGAGCTGTTTTTT
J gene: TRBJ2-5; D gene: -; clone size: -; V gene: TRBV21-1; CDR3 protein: CASVRGREEGTQYF; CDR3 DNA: TGTGCCAGCGTTCGGGGGAGGGAAGAGGGGACCCAGTACTTC
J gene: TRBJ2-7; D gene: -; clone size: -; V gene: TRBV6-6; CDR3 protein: CASSRGRGGVGPTEQYF; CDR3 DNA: TGTGCCAGCAGTCGGGGACGAGGCGGGGTCGGTCCGACCGAGCAGTACTTC
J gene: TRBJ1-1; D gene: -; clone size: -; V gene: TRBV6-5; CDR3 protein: CASRTVTEAFF; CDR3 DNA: TGTGCCAGCAGGACTGTAACTGAAGCTTTCTTT
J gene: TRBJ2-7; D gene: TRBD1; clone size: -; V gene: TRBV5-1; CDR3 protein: CASSDRGQGTYEQYF; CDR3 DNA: TGCGCCAGCAGCGACAGGGGGCAGGGGACCTACGAGCAGTACTTC
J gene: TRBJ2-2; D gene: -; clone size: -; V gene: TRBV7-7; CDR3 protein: CASSRPAGEGGELFF; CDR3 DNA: TGTGCTAGCAGCCGGCCAGCAGGGGAGGGCGGGGAGCTGTTTTTT
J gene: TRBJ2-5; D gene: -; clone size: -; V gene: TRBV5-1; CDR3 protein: CASSLRGETQYF; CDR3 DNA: TGCGCCAGCAGCTTAAGGGGAGAGACCCAGTACTTC
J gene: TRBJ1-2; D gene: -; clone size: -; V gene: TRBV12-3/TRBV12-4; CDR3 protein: CASSGAYGYTF; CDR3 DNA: TGTGCCAGTTCAGGGGCCTATGGCTACACCTTC
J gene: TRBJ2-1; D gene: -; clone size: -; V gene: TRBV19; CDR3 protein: CASTSTEGYNEQFF; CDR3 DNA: TGTGCCAGTACCTCTACCGAGGGATACAATGAGCAGTTCTTC